The rows below give T cell receptor beta chains drawn from one sample of a study of cytomegalovirus exposure and HLA in healthy donors. The data were produced by immunoSEQ multiplex PCR, yet TCRdb's version contains in-frame clones alone and is incomplete. The sample consists of roughly 200,000 clones, around 80% of them appearing once. The source material was PBMCs. The receptors stem from a woman aged 60-75 years in good health and CMV-seropositive. The CDR3 runs from the conserved cysteine through the conserved F or W. Each record gives: D gene, V gene, J gene, CDR3 protein, CDR3 DNA. A D gene is named only where the DNA matches it firmly.

NA	TRBV5-1	TRBJ2-4	CASSSTVLKNIQYF	TGCGCCAGCAGCTCGACAGTTCTCAAAAACATTCAGTACTTC
TRBD1	TRBV10-3	TRBJ1-4	CAIRPGQGNEKLFF	TGTGCCATCAGGCCGGGACAGGGGAATGAAAAACTGTTTTTT
TRBD1	TRBV15	TRBJ1-3	CATGQGGTGNTIYF	TGTGCCACCGGACAGGGGGGAACTGGAAACACCATATATTTT
NA	TRBV2	TRBJ2-3	CASSLLESTDTQYF	TGTGCCAGCAGTCTTCTAGAAAGCACAGATACGCAGTATTTT
TRBD1	TRBV7-8	TRBJ2-1	CASSSRDRGNNEQFF	TGTGCCAGCAGCTCCAGGGACAGGGGTAACAATGAGCAGTTCTTC
NA	TRBV12-5	TRBJ1-1	CASGLGTAPEAFF	TGTGCTAGTGGTTTGGGGACAGCTCCTGAAGCTTTCTTT
NA	TRBV5-4	TRBJ2-7	CASSSPGLISYEQYF	TGTGCCAGCAGCTCACCGGGACTTATCTCCTACGAGCAGTACTTC
TRBD1	TRBV28	TRBJ2-1	CASSPGQDNEQFF	TGTGCCAGCAGCCCGGGACAGGACAATGAGCAGTTCTTC
TRBD2	TRBV4-2	TRBJ2-3	CASSPTSGGAQDTQYF	TGTGCCAGCAGCCCTACTAGCGGGGGGGCCCAAGATACGCAGTATTTT
TRBD1	TRBV28	TRBJ2-7	CASSSPGTVFYEQYF	TGTGCCAGCAGTTCCCCCGGGACAGTTTTCTACGAGCAGTACTTC